These T cell receptor beta chains were read from a single sample in a study of blood T cells in healthy people across ages. TCRdb re-called the 5' RACE reads through MiXCR, storing one row per CDR3 protein. The top ten hold around 9.2% of the sample, which has over 700,000 distinct CDR3 sequences, 25% seen once. These data also formed part of another study, on T cells of mothers and their children.

The specimen sequenced was blood. These receptors all come from a boy younger than 18 in good health. CDR3s include the opening cysteine and the closing phenylalanine or tryptophan. The D gene is left open where the match is weak. Where a row states a size, it is once, few, many or the class of an expanded clone; other rows omit it.

V gene	J gene	D gene	clone size	CDR3 DNA	CDR3 protein
TRBV7-2	TRBJ2-3	TRBD2	NA	TGTGCCAGCAGCTCCCAAACTAGCGGTCCACTAAAAGATACGCAGTATTTT	CASSSQTSGPLKDTQYF
TRBV7-2	TRBJ1-1	NA	NA	TGTGCCAGCAGCCCCGAAAGGGCTCGGATCACTGAAGCTTTCTTT	CASSPERARITEAFF
TRBV19	TRBJ2-1	TRBD2	few	TGTGCCAGTAGTATAGGAGAGAGCGGGGGATACAATGAGCAGTTCTTC	CASSIGESGGYNEQFF
TRBV7-9	TRBJ1-6	NA	few	TGTGCCAGCAGCTTAGAAGGGACGGATAGTTCACCCCTCCACTTT	CASSLEGTDSSPLHF
TRBV7-8	TRBJ2-1	TRBD2	NA	TGTGCCAGCAGCTTAGAAGTGGGGACTAAGCCCTACAATGAGCAGTTCTTC	CASSLEVGTKPYNEQFF
TRBV6-5	TRBJ2-7	NA	NA	TGTGCCAGCAGTGGCGGACTGTGGGAGCAGTACTTC	CASSGGLWEQYF
TRBV20-1	TRBJ2-5	NA	few	TGCAGTGCTAGACGCCCGCAAGAGACCCAGTACTTC	CSARRPQETQYF
TRBV9	TRBJ2-1	TRBD1	NA	TGTGCCAGCAGCGTAGGAGGGGGCCTCTCCTACAATGAGCAGTTCTTC	CASSVGGGLSYNEQFF
TRBV2	TRBJ2-7	TRBD2	few	TGTGCCAGCATCTCCGGGACTACCGTCTACGAGCAGTACTTC	CASISGTTVYEQYF
TRBV19	TRBJ1-5	NA	NA	TGTGCCAGTAGTATTCCGGGAGAGGGCAATCAGCCCCAGCATTTT	CASSIPGEGNQPQHF
TRBV2	TRBJ2-5	TRBD2	NA	TGTGCCAGCAGTGACTCGACTAGCGGGGCCGAGACCCAGTACTTC	CASSDSTSGAETQYF
TRBV7-2	TRBJ2-3	NA	NA	TGTGCCAGCAGGAGTAAGGTGGGAGGGGGAGATACGCAGTATTTT	CASRSKVGGGDTQYF
TRBV28	TRBJ2-6	NA	NA	TGTGCCAGCAGTTTGAACTTACTCCGTGGACACGTCGACTCTGGGGCCAACGTCCTGACTTTC	CASSLNLLRGHVDSGANVLTF
TRBV12-3/TRBV12-4	TRBJ2-4	NA	few	TGTGCCAGCAGTTTCTCCCGGGACTTTAAAAACGTTCAGTACTTC	CASSFSRDFKNVQYF
TRBV5-4	TRBJ2-5	TRBD2	few	TGTGCCAGCAGCACGGTAGCGGGGGCGGGCCAAGAGGCCCAGTACTTC	CASSTVAGAGQEAQYF
TRBV3-1	TRBJ1-1	NA	few	TGTGCCGGCAGCCAAGAGGCAGGGAGCACTGAAGCTTTCTTT	CAGSQEAGSTEAFF
TRBV28	TRBJ1-2	NA	many	TGTGCCAGCAGCTTTTCTGGGAATGGCTACACCTTC	CASSFSGNGYTF
TRBV6-1	TRBJ1-5	NA	NA	TGTGCCAGCAGTAGGGATTTTGGGAGCAATCAGCCCCAGCATTTT	CASSRDFGSNQPQHF
TRBV7-2	TRBJ2-5	NA	NA	TGTGCCAGCAGCGGAGGGATGGAAGAGACCCAGTACTTC	CASSGGMEETQYF
TRBV29-1	TRBJ2-7	TRBD2	NA	TGCAGCGTTGAAGATCAGGCGGGAGGGCCGGGGGAGCAGTACTTC	CSVEDQAGGPGEQYF
TRBV12-3/TRBV12-4	TRBJ2-4	NA	NA	TGTGCCAGCAGTTTAGGGCTAGACTCGGCGGGAAACATTCAGTACTTC	CASSLGLDSAGNIQYF
TRBV14	TRBJ1-6	NA	few	TGTGCCAGCAGCCAAGAACCCTGGGCCCTTTATTCACCCCTCCACTTT	CASSQEPWALYSPLHF
TRBV9	TRBJ1-1	NA	NA	TGTGCCAGCAGCGTAGATTGGGGGAAGACTGAAGCTTTCTTT	CASSVDWGKTEAFF
TRBV12-3/TRBV12-4	TRBJ1-1	TRBD1	many	TGTGCCAGCAGTCGATCCCGGGACAGTGGTGAAGCTTTCTTT	CASSRSRDSGEAFF
TRBV25-1	TRBJ2-7	NA	few	TGTGCCAGCAGTGAATCCGACGCCGCCGACTCCTACGAGCAGTACTTC	CASSESDAADSYEQYF
TRBV5-5	TRBJ2-4	NA	NA	TGCGCCAGCAGCTTGTGGAGGGTAGCCAAAAACATTCAGTACTTC	CASSLWRVAKNIQYF
TRBV9	TRBJ2-6	NA	NA	TGTGCCAGCAGCGTAGATGGGGCCAACGTCCTGACTTTC	CASSVDGANVLTF
TRBV29-1	TRBJ2-1	NA	NA	TGCAGCGTTGATGGGACGGCTAGCTCCTACAATGAGCAGTTCTTC	CSVDGTASSYNEQFF
TRBV3-1	TRBJ2-1	NA	few	TGTGCCAGCAGCCAACTAGCCTGGAATGAGCAGTTCTTC	CASSQLAWNEQFF
TRBV11-2	TRBJ1-4	NA	NA	TGTGCCAGCAGCCCCTCCCACGTCTACCTTAATGAAAAACTGTTTTTT	CASSPSHVYLNEKLFF
TRBV20-1	TRBJ1-5	TRBD1	NA	TGCAGTGCTAGAGTTTCCGGGACAGCACCCAATCAGCCCCAGCATTTT	CSARVSGTAPNQPQHF
TRBV20-1	TRBJ2-1	NA	NA	TGCAGTGCCGACAGATACAATGAGCAGCTCTTC	CSADRYNEQLF
TRBV15	TRBJ1-2	NA	NA	TGTGCCACCAGCAGAGATTACTATGGCTACACCTTC	CATSRDYYGYTF
TRBV5-1	TRBJ1-2	TRBD1	NA	TGCGCCAGCAGCTTGACAGGGGAAGGTTACTATGGCTACACCTTC	CASSLTGEGYYGYTF
TRBV3-1	TRBJ2-3	NA	NA	TGTGCCAGCAGCCAAGATAGGCGGGGCAGCACAGATACGCAGTATTTT	CASSQDRRGSTDTQYF